In this sample, the clone carrying this T cell receptor (beta chain) turned up once. Its antigen is not known. At one end, the junction sequence differs from germline, possibly due to a read error. The CDR3 extends over 19 amino acids. The germline CDR1 and CDR2 sequences are LGHNA and YSLEER. The sample originates from a study of blood T cells in healthy people across ages. The study's findings and limits: The diversity estimates, figures obtained from one million T cells, were considered underestimates.

With a J-beta primer mix and a sample-barcoded 5' primer, a second PCR ran about 6 to 11 cycles. TCRdb re-called the 5' RACE reads through MiXCR, storing one row per CDR3 protein. The table records roughly 1.5 million distinct CDR3 sequences, roughly 43% of them present only once. The sequenced sample was blood. This chain links TRBV4-3 with TRBJ2-3, with D perhaps TRBD1 or TRBD2 (6 bases each). This TCR was sampled from a woman aged 18-29 years in good health. CDR3 DNA: TGCGCCAGCAGGCCCGACCCTTTTTTTGGAGGAGGGGGAGTAGATGCGCAGTATTTT. This gives the protein CASRPDPFFGGGGVDAQYF.